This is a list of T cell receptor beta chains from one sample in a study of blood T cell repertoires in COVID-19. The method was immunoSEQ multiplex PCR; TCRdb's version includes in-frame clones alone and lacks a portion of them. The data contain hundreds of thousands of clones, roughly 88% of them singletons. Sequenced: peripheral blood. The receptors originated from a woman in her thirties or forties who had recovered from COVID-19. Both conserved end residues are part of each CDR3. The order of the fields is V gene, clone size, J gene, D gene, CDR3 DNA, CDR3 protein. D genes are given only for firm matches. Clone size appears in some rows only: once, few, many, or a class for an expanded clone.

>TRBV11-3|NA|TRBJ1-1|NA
TGTGCCAGCAGCTTAACCCGCGGGTTAGCTTTCTTT
CASSLTRGLAFF
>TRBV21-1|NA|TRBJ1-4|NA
TGTGCCAGCAGCAAAGGGAGGGGCACTAATGAAAAACTGTTTTTT
CASSKGRGTNEKLFF
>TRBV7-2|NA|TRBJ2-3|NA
TGTGCCAGCAGCTTACAGCGAGGCACAGATACGCAGTATTTT
CASSLQRGTDTQYF
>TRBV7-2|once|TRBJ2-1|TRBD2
TGTGCCAGCAGCTTATACGGGACTAGCGGCCTGAATGAGCAGTTCTTC
CASSLYGTSGLNEQFF
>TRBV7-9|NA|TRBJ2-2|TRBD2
TGTGCCACCGCCGAACTAGCGGGAATGGGGGAGCTGTTTTTT
CATAELAGMGELFF
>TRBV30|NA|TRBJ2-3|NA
TGTGCCTGGAGTGATCGAGATACGCAGTATTTT
CAWSDRDTQYF
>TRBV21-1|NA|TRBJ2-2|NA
TGTGCCAGCATCGGACAGGGGGAAACCGGGGAGCTGTTTTTT
CASIGQGETGELFF
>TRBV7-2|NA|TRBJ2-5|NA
TGTGCCAGCAGTCGGGACTTATCCCAAGAGACCCAGTACTTC
CASSRDLSQETQYF
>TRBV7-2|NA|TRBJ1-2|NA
TGTGCCAGCACCCCCGGGGGGGCCGTTTCTGTGGGCTACACCTTC
CASTPGGAVSVGYTF
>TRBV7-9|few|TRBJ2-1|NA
TGTGCCAGCAGCCCTCCGATTGGCGAGCAGTTCTTC
CASSPPIGEQFF
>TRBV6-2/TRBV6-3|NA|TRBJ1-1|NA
TGTGCCAGCAGTAAAAGAGAGGCGGGTGAAGCTTTCTTT
CASSKREAGEAFF
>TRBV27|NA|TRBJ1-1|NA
TGTGCCAGCAGTTTTCAGGGGCGAGGCCCTGAAGCTTTCTTT
CASSFQGRGPEAFF
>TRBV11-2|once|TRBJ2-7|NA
TGTGCCAGCAGCTTAGACCCAGGGAAGGTTGAGCAGTACTTC
CASSLDPGKVEQYF
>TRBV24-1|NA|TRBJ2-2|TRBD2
TGTGCCACCAGTGATTTAAGGAATCTCCTAGCGGGGAACACCGGGGAGCTGTTTTTT
CATSDLRNLLAGNTGELFF
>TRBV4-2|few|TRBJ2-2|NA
TGTGCCAGCAGCCAAGAATGGGCCGACACCGGGGAGCTGTTTTTT
CASSQEWADTGELFF
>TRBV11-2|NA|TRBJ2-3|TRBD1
TGTGCCAGCAGCTTAGTTGGGACAGGCCCCAGCACAGATACGCAGTATTTT
CASSLVGTGPSTDTQYF
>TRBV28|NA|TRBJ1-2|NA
TGTGCCAGCAGTTCGGGGGACCTTCTTTATGGCTACACCTTC
CASSSGDLLYGYTF
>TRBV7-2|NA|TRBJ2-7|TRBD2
TGTGCCAGCAGCTTAGTCCGGACTAGCGGGAGCCCCTACGAGCAGTACTTC
CASSLVRTSGSPYEQYF
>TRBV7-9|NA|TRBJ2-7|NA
TGTGCCAGCAGTCGCGTTGCTTCCTACGAGCAGTACTTC
CASSRVASYEQYF
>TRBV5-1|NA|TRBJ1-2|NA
TGCGCCAGCAGCTTGGCCGGGCGGGAGGAGAATGGCTACACCTTC
CASSLAGREENGYTF
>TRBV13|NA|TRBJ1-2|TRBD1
TGTGCCAGCAGCAAACGGACAGGGGGGGGTAATGGCTACACCTTC
CASSKRTGGGNGYTF
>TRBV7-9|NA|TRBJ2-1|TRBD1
TGTGCCAGCAGCTTGCATGACAGGGGGATAAACAATGAGCAGTTCTTC
CASSLHDRGINNEQFF
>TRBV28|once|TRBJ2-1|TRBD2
TGTGCCAGCGGGGGACTAGCGGGGGGGCACGAGCAGTTCTTC
CASGGLAGGHEQFF
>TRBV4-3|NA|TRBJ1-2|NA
TGCGCCAGCAGCCAAGATGGAGGGCCACTACCCTATGGCTACACCTTC
CASSQDGGPLPYGYTF
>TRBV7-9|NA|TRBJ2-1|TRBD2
TGTGCCAGCAGCCCCACGGGGAGGGATGAGCAGTTCTTC
CASSPTGRDEQFF
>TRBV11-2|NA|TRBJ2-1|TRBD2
TGTGCCAGCAGCTTAGCGGGGGGCGGGACTAGCGGGAAAAAAGGGCAGTTCTTC
CASSLAGGGTSGKKGQFF
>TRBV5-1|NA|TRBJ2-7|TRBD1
TGCGCCAGTAAAACACAGGGGAGCTCCTACGAGCAGTACTTC
CASKTQGSSYEQYF
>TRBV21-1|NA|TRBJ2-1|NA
TGTGCCAGCAGCAAAGGATCCAGCGGGGGAAGATATGAGCAGTTCTTC
CASSKGSSGGRYEQFF
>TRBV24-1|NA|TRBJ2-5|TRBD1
TGTGCCACCAGTGATGCGACAGGGTTAGGAGAGACCCAGTACTTC
CATSDATGLGETQYF
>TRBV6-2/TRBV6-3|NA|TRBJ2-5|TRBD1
TGTGCCAGCAGTTACTCCGGACAGGGGAGGAAGACCCAGTACTTC
CASSYSGQGRKTQYF
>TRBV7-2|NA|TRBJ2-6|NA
TGTGCCAGCAGCTTTCAATCTGGGGCCAACGTCCTGACTTTC
CASSFQSGANVLTF
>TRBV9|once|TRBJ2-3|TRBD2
TGTGCCAGCAGCGTAGTCCCGGGGGGGCAAGATACGCAGTATTTT
CASSVVPGGQDTQYF
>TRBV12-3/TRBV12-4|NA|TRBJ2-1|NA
TGTGCCAGCAGCAAGGAGACGAATGAGCAGTTCTTC
CASSKETNEQFF
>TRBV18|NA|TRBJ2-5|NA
TGTGCCAGCTCACTCCCATCTACCTCCTCGGAGACCCAGTACTTC
CASSLPSTSSETQYF
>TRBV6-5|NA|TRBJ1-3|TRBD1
TGTGCCAGCAGCAACAGGGGCACTGGAAACACCATATATTTT
CASSNRGTGNTIYF